The clone carrying this T cell receptor (beta chain) was observed a handful of times. The data derive from a study of PD-L1 blockade in urothelial cancer. Study at large: The patients' atezolizumab therapy, 1,200 mg intravenously every 3 weeks, started at some point between 2014 and 2016. Patients had been given 0 to 3 earlier chemotherapy regimens. Median T cell yield from blood was over 130,000.

Peripheral blood mononuclear cells were collected from every patient before and during treatment, yielding between 1 and 8 samples per patient. Method: immunoSEQ multiplex PCR; TCRdb's copy keeps in-frame clones and lacks some. This sample has some 25,000 clones, with 86% found just once. Germline CDR1 and CDR2: LNHNV and YYDKDF (reference sequence). This CDR3 spans 15 amino acids. V lost 0 bases and J lost 0, with 5 bases in between. The material was PBMCs, obtained around atezolizumab (anti-PD-L1) treatment. This chain links TRBV15 with TRBJ1-4; D remains ambiguous. This TCR was sampled from a man aged 60 to 69 with urothelial cancer. CDR3 sequence: CATSRDYSTNEKLFF. In nucleotides, the CDR3 is TGTGCCACCAGCAGAGATTATTCAACTAATGAAAAACTGTTTTTT.